This T cell receptor (beta chain) was documented in a study of technical replicates of blood from a few donors. The data were produced by immunoSEQ multiplex PCR, yet TCRdb's version contains in-frame clones alone and is incomplete. This sample has tens of thousands of clones, with around 96% found just once. The length of the CDR3 is 13 residues. Unmatched junction bases numbered 2, after V lost 6 bases and J lost 3 bases. Per germline, CDR1 SGDLS and CDR2 YYNGEE. Sample: T cells isolated from PBMCs. This clonotype was sampled from a human donor in good health. V usage is TRBV9 and J usage is TRBJ2-3, with 9 bases fitting TRBD2. CDR3 in amino acids: CASTLAGTDTQYF. The CDR3 nucleotides are TGTGCCAGCACCCTAGCGGGAACAGATACGCAGTATTTT. Combining the CDR3 with reference TRBV9 and TRBJ2-3 gives the whole variable domain DSGVTQTPKHLITATGQRVTLRCSPRSGDLSVYWYQQSLDQGLQFLIQYYNGEERAKGNILERFSAQQFPDLHSELNLSSLELGDSALYFCASTLAGTDTQYFGPGTRLTVL.